Listed below are T cell receptor beta chains from one sample, sequenced in a study of beta chain features in type 1 diabetes. TCRdb's table, derived via immunoSEQ multiplex PCR, lists solely in-frame clones and lacks some. Of around 360,000 clones in the sample, 10% to 15% were seen once. Sequenced input: naive CD4+ T cells from blood. The receptors were gathered from a young woman with type 1 diabetes. Both conserved end residues are part of each CDR3. Each record gives: CDR3 length, D gene, J gene, V gene, clone size, CDR3 DNA, CDR3 protein. D genes are given only for firm matches. A row's size may be missing; if present it is once, few, many or a size class.

15,NA,TRBJ2-1,TRBV7-2,few,TGTGCCAGCAAGTTCGAGGGAGCGGTCTACAATGAGCAGTTCTTC,CASKFEGAVYNEQFF
17,NA,TRBJ2-4,TRBV5-1,NA,TGCGCCAGCAGCTTGGCGATGGACAGAGTAGCCAAAAACATTCAGTACTTC,CASSLAMDRVAKNIQYF
13,TRBD2,TRBJ2-3,TRBV11-3,few,TGTGCCAGCAGCCCCCGGGGGGCAGATACGCAGTATTTT,CASSPRGADTQYF
15,TRBD1,TRBJ1-1,TRBV18,few,TGTGCCAGCTCACCCCCTACGGGACAGAACGCTGAAGCTTTCTTT,CASSPPTGQNAEAFF
15,TRBD2,TRBJ2-5,TRBV19,NA,TGTGCCAGTAGTATGACTAGCGGCTATCAAGAGACCCAGTACTTC,CASSMTSGYQETQYF
15,NA,TRBJ2-3,TRBV9,few,TGTGCCAGCAGCGGAAGGGGGACCTTTAGAGATACGCAGTATTTT,CASSGRGTFRDTQYF
10,NA,TRBJ1-4,TRBV30,few,TGTGCCTCCGGGAATGAAAAACTGTTTTTT,CASGNEKLFF
14,NA,TRBJ2-7,TRBV7-8,NA,TGTGCCAGCAGCAACGGACAGAGATCCTACGAGCAGTACTTC,CASSNGQRSYEQYF
13,NA,TRBJ2-5,TRBV4-3,NA,TGCGCCAGCAGCCAGTTGGGCGGGGAGACCCAGTACTTC,CASSQLGGETQYF
13,NA,TRBJ2-7,TRBV19,NA,TGTGCCAGTAGCCGAACAGCCTCCTACGAGCAGTACTTC,CASSRTASYEQYF
14,TRBD2,TRBJ2-5,TRBV19,few,TGTGCCAGTAGTACGACTAGCAAGCAAGAGACCCAGTACTTC,CASSTTSKQETQYF
15,TRBD2,TRBJ2-1,TRBV11-2,NA,TGTGCCAGCAGCTTCTTAGCGGGAGGGCCGGTTGAGCAGTTCTTC,CASSFLAGGPVEQFF
16,TRBD2,TRBJ2-3,TRBV5-4,NA,TGTGCCAGCAGCACCTCTAGCGGGGATGCCACAGATACGCAGTATTTT,CASSTSSGDATDTQYF
15,TRBD1,TRBJ1-1,TRBV5-1,few,TGCGCCAGCAGCAGGGATCAGGGGGGACACACTGAAGCTTTCTTT,CASSRDQGGHTEAFF
15,NA,TRBJ2-1,TRBV10-3,few,TGTGCCATCAGTGAGTCAGGGAGTTCCTACAATGAGCAGTTCTTC,CAISESGSSYNEQFF
16,TRBD1,TRBJ2-2,TRBV2,NA,TGTGCCAGCGGAGGGACCGGACAGGGAAACACCGGGGAGCTGTTTTTT,CASGGTGQGNTGELFF
16,NA,TRBJ1-2,TRBV5-4,once,TGTGCCAGCAGCCCCCCAGGGCGTTCGTTGGACTATGGCTACACCTTC,CASSPPGRSLDYGYTF
15,NA,TRBJ1-5,TRBV27,NA,TGTGCCAGCAGTCGGGGGAGGGGGGAAAATCAGCCCCAGCATTTT,CASSRGRGENQPQHF
13,NA,TRBJ2-3,TRBV27,few,TGTGCCAGCAGTTTGCTAATGACAGATACGCAGTATTTT,CASSLLMTDTQYF
14,NA,TRBJ2-5,TRBV7-2,NA,TGTGCCAGCCAGGTGGGCCAGGCCAGCGGGACCCAGTACTTC,CASQVGQASGTQYF
14,NA,TRBJ1-1,TRBV19,NA,TGTGCCAGTAACAAAGAACGGGTTAACACTGAAGCTTTCTTT,CASNKERVNTEAFF
16,TRBD2,TRBJ2-2,TRBV4-3,NA,TGCGCCAGCAGCTCGGGACTAGCGGGACGGACCGGGGAGCTGTTTTTT,CASSSGLAGRTGELFF
16,TRBD2,TRBJ2-7,TRBV29-1,few,TGCAGCGTTGTAGGGATACTAGCGGGAGCCGCTTACGAGCAGTACTTC,CSVVGILAGAAYEQYF
14,TRBD2,TRBJ2-3,TRBV11-3,NA,TGTGCCAGCAGCCCCGGGGGGGGCACAGATACGCAGTATTTT,CASSPGGGTDTQYF
14,TRBD1,TRBJ1-5,TRBV2,NA,TGTGCCAGCAGTAGGACAGGAGGCGGTCAGCCCCAGCATTTT,CASSRTGGGQPQHF
16,TRBD2,TRBJ2-1,TRBV9,few,TGTGCCAGCAGCGTTACTAGCGGGAGGGGGTACAATGAGCAGTTCTTC,CASSVTSGRGYNEQFF
18,NA,TRBJ2-1,TRBV29-1,few,TGCAGCGTCCTTGCCACGGTGACTACTTTTACGAGGGTAGATGAGCAGTTCTTC,CSVLATVTTFTRVDEQFF
15,NA,TRBJ2-1,TRBV7-9,few,TGTGCCAGCAGCTCTTGGACGGGAGATCTCAGTGAGCAGTTCTTC,CASSSWTGDLSEQFF
14,TRBD2,TRBJ2-1,TRBV18,NA,TGTGCCAGCTCACCCGGGACTAGTAACAATGAGCAGTTCTTC,CASSPGTSNNEQFF
18,TRBD2,TRBJ2-7,TRBV7-8,NA,TGTGCCAGCAGCTTTAGTCTAAGTCGGACTAGCAGCCCCTACGAGCAGTACTTC,CASSFSLSRTSSPYEQYF
16,TRBD2,TRBJ2-5,TRBV5-4,NA,TGTGCCAGCAGCGCGGGACTAGCGGGAGGGTTTGTGACCCAGTACTTC,CASSAGLAGGFVTQYF
14,NA,TRBJ2-3,TRBV7-3,few,TGTGCCAGCAGCTTAAGTCGGAGCACAGATACGCAGTATTTT,CASSLSRSTDTQYF
13,NA,TRBJ2-1,TRBV5-1,NA,TGCGCCAGCAGCTTGGTTGGTAGCGATGAGCAGTTCTTC,CASSLVGSDEQFF
14,NA,TRBJ2-1,TRBV4-2,few,TGTGCCAGCAGCCAAGATCAACTTTACAATGAGCAGTTCTTC,CASSQDQLYNEQFF
15,TRBD2,TRBJ2-5,TRBV2,NA,TGTGCCAGCAGGAGGACTAGCGGGGAACAAGAGACCCAGTACTTC,CASRRTSGEQETQYF
15,TRBD1,TRBJ1-1,TRBV29-1,NA,TGCAGCGGGAGACCGGGACAGGGCGAGGGCACTGAAGCTTTCTTT,CSGRPGQGEGTEAFF
15,TRBD2,TRBJ2-5,TRBV7-2,NA,TGTGCCAGCAGCTTAGCGCCCCTAGCGGGAGAGACCCAGTACTTC,CASSLAPLAGETQYF
13,TRBD2,TRBJ2-1,TRBV11-1,NA,TGTGCCAGCAGCTTTAGACTAGCGTACGAGCAGTTCTTC,CASSFRLAYEQFF
18,TRBD1,TRBJ2-1,TRBV5-6,few,TGTGCCAGCAGCTTGACCCAAAGAATAGACAGGGGGCGCGATGAGCAGTTCTTC,CASSLTQRIDRGRDEQFF
11,NA,TRBJ2-2,TRBV5-1,NA,TGCGCCAGCAGCTCCTCCGGGGAGCTGTTTTTT,CASSSSGELFF
13,NA,TRBJ2-7,TRBV4-1,few,TGCGCCAGCAGCCGGATCCTAGGCAGCGAGCAGTACTTC,CASSRILGSEQYF
15,TRBD2,TRBJ2-3,TRBV2,NA,TGTGCCAGCAGGGGGACTAGCGGGGCTTTGGGTACGCAGTATTTT,CASRGTSGALGTQYF
13,NA,TRBJ1-5,TRBV18,few,TGTGCCAGCTCACCTCTGGGCGATCAGCCCCAGCATTTT,CASSPLGDQPQHF
14,TRBD2,TRBJ2-7,TRBV9,few,TGTGCCAGCAGCGTAGAATACTCGGGAGGTCAGCAGTACTTC,CASSVEYSGGQQYF
12,NA,TRBJ1-2,TRBV28,NA,TGTGCCCTCCACGCGAGCCCGGGTGGCTACACCTTC,CALHASPGGYTF
15,NA,TRBJ2-5,TRBV7-9,few,TGTGCCAGCAGCCCCCTACAGGGAATCGGCGAGACCCAGTACTTC,CASSPLQGIGETQYF
16,NA,TRBJ2-4,TRBV7-2,once,TGTGCCAGCAGCTTAGCAGGGGGAGAGGCCAAAAACATTCAGTACTTC,CASSLAGGEAKNIQYF
14,NA,TRBJ1-2,TRBV5-8,NA,TGTGCCAGCAGCTTGGCTGGCGGCGGCTATGGCTACACCTTC,CASSLAGGGYGYTF
14,NA,TRBJ1-2,TRBV6-6,NA,TGTGCCAGCAGTTACGGGGGCGTAAACTATGGCTACACCTTC,CASSYGGVNYGYTF
13,NA,TRBJ2-1,TRBV7-7,few,TGTGCTAGCGGCGAACTAGCAGGGCATGAGCAGTTCTTC,CASGELAGHEQFF
15,NA,TRBJ1-1,TRBV19,few,TGTGCCAGTAGTATACGGCGGGGAATCAAGACTGAAGCTTTCTTT,CASSIRRGIKTEAFF
14,TRBD2,TRBJ2-1,TRBV28,NA,TGTGCCAGCAGTGGGGGGGACGGGAAGAATGAGCAGTTCTTC,CASSGGDGKNEQFF
11,NA,TRBJ2-3,TRBV10-3,NA,TGTGCCATCCAGGGAGGCGATACGCAGTATTTT,CAIQGGDTQYF
14,NA,TRBJ1-1,TRBV25-1,few,TGTGCCAGCAGTGAAGGGCATATGAACACTGAAGCTTTCTTT,CASSEGHMNTEAFF
13,NA,TRBJ2-7,TRBV7-6,NA,TGTGCCAGCAGCTCGGCTAGAGACTACGAGCAGTACTTC,CASSSARDYEQYF
13,NA,TRBJ2-1,TRBV5-1,few,TGCGCCAGCAGGAACGTGATGAGGAATGAGCAGTTCTTC,CASRNVMRNEQFF
15,TRBD2,TRBJ2-2,TRBV4-2,few,TGTGCCAGCAGCCAAGATCAAGCGGGAGGTGGGGAGCTGTTTTTT,CASSQDQAGGGELFF
15,TRBD1,TRBJ2-7,TRBV5-4,NA,TGTGCCAGCAGCTTTGTGGGACAGGGGCGGGACGAGCAGTACTTC,CASSFVGQGRDEQYF
13,TRBD1,TRBJ2-7,TRBV29-1,few,TGCAGCGTAAGCGAAGGGGGCTTATACGAGCAGTACTTC,CSVSEGGLYEQYF